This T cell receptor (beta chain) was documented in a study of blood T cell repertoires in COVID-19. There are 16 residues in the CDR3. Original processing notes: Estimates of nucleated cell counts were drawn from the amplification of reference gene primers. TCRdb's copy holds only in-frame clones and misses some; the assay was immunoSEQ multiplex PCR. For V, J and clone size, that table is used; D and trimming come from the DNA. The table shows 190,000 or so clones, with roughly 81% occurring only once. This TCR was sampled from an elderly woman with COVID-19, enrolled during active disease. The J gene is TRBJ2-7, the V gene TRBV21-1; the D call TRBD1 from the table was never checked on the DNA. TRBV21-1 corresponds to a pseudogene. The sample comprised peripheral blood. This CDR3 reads CASSPRQGTDSYEQYF. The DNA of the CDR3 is TGTGCCAGCAGCCCTCGACAGGGAACGGACTCCTACGAGCAGTACTTC.